This T cell receptor beta chain was found in a study of blood T cell repertoires in COVID-19. As processed by the authors: By means of reference gene primer amplification, nucleated cell counts were estimated. The data were produced by immunoSEQ multiplex PCR, yet TCRdb's version contains in-frame clones alone and is incomplete. V, J and clone size are those of that table, while D and trimming were read from the DNA. The table lists about 390,000 clones, approximately 90% of them singletons. CDR3 size: 14 residues. The germline V and J ends were trimmed by 3 bases and 0 bases, with 8 bases remaining between them. Germline values: CDR1 MDHEN, CDR2 SYDVKM.

Sequenced material: PBMCs or T cells enriched from blood (not recorded which). The TCR comes from a woman aged 45-59 years who had recovered from COVID-19. V is TRBV28 and J is TRBJ1-1; a weak D match, TRBD1 (6 bases). The CDR3 nucleotides read TGTGCCAGCAGTTTTGACAGGATGAACACTGAAGCTTTCTTT. Its translation is CASSFDRMNTEAFF.